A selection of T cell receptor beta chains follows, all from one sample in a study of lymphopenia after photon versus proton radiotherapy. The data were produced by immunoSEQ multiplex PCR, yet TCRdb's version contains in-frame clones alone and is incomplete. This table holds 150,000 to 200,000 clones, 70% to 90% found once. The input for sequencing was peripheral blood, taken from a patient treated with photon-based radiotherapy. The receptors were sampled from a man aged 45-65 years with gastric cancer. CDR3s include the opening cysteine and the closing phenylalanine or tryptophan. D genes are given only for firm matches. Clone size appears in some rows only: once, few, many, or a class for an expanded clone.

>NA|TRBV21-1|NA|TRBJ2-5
CASSKERGGGETQYF
TGTGCCAGCAGCAAAGAACGGGGAGGGGGAGAGACCCAGTACTTC
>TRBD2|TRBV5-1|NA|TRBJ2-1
CASSLEPQGLAGVTEQFF
TGCGCCAGCAGCTTGGAGCCTCAGGGACTAGCGGGAGTAACTGAGCAGTTCTTC
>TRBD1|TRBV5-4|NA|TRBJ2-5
CASSADTGAETQYF
TGTGCCAGCAGCGCGGATACAGGGGCAGAGACCCAGTACTTC
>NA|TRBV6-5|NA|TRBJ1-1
CASRVQELLNTEAFF
TGTGCCAGCAGGGTACAGGAACTGTTGAACACTGAAGCTTTCTTT
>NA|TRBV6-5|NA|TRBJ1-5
CASSRGERGQPQHF
TGTGCCAGCAGTAGGGGGGAGAGGGGTCAGCCCCAGCATTTT
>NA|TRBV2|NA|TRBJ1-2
CASSEGQALYGYTF
TGTGCCAGCAGTGAAGGACAGGCCCTCTATGGCTACACCTTC
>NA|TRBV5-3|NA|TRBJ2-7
CARSPRVAGGPYEQYF
TGTGCCAGAAGCCCACGGGTGGCAGGGGGGCCCTACGAGCAGTACTTC
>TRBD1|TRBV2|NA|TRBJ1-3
CASSEVQGFSGNTIYF
TGTGCCAGCAGTGAAGTACAGGGGTTTAGTGGAAACACCATATATTTT
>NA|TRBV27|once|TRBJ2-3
CASSLFGTDTQYF
TGTGCCAGCAGTTTATTTGGCACAGATACGCAGTATTTT
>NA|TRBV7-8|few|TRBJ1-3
CASSLGRRKGSGNTIYF
TGTGCCAGCAGCTTAGGCCGACGGAAAGGATCTGGAAACACCATATATTTT
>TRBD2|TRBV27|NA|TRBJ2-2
CASSSQGLGTGELFF
TGTGCCAGCAGTTCCCAGGGACTAGGGACCGGGGAGCTGTTTTTT
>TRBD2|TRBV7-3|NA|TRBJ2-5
CASSLGRAGEETQYF
TGTGCCAGCAGCTTAGGGAGGGCCGGGGAGGAGACCCAGTACTTC
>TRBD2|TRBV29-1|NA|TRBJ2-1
CSVVGGLAGRSYNEQFF
TGCAGCGTCGTGGGGGGCCTAGCGGGAAGGTCCTACAATGAGCAGTTCTTC
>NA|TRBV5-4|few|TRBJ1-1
CASTLVGNTEAFF
TGTGCCAGCACCCTCGTGGGTAACACTGAAGCTTTCTTT
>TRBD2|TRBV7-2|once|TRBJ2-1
CASSPQGTSGYNEQFF
TGTGCCAGCAGCCCCCAGGGCACTAGCGGGTACAATGAGCAGTTCTTC
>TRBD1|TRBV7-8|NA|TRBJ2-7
CASSLSDRGSYEQYF
TGTGCCAGCAGCTTATCCGACAGGGGCTCCTACGAGCAGTACTTC
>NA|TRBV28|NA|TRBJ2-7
CASSPWGTDYEQYF
TGTGCCAGCAGTCCTTGGGGGACGGACTACGAGCAGTACTTC